The 27 T cell receptor beta chains below were found in one sample sequenced in a study of CD8 T cells in ankylosing spondylitis. Using its own MiXCR run on the 5' RACE reads, TCRdb lists one record per CDR3 protein. The profile shows fewer than 200,000 distinct CDR3 sequences, roughly 18% of them singletons. Sequenced: blood, either unsorted or a sorted T cell fraction (not recorded which). Receptors originate from a male donor under 30 with ankylosing spondylitis or in good health (not recorded which).

At least ten counts were recorded for this clonotype. The genes are TRBV4-1 and TRBJ2-7; 10 bases match TRBD2. CDR3 length: 16 residues. The J segment lost 2 bases and the V segment lost 4 bases, leaving 8 bases of the junction unmatched. CDR1 is MGHRA, CDR2 YSYEKL, per germline. CDR3 loop: CASSRLPGLAAYEQYV. The CDR3, as DNA: TGCGCCAGCAGCCGTCTCCCCGGACTAGCGGCCTACGAGCAGTACGTC.

The chain employs TRBV2 and TRBJ2-7; possibly TRBD1 for D (6 bases). The germline CDR1 and CDR2 sequences are SNHLY and FYNNEI. The CDR3 covers 13 residues. The V gene lost 4 bases and the J gene lost 8 bases, with 15 bases spanning the gap. CDR3 coding DNA: TGTGCCAGCAGTGTGAGTCAGGGGAACAAGCAGTACTTC. Translation gives CASSVSQGNKQYF.

This clonotype was seen at least ten times. V gene TRBV7-9 combines with J gene TRBJ2-4, with D hard to call. Looked up from germline, CDR1 is SEHNR and CDR2 is FQNEAQ (reference sequence). This CDR3 spans 16 amino acids. Between the trimmed V and J ends, which lost 1 base and 2 bases, there was a span of 12 bases. The DNA for the CDR3 is TGTGCCAGCAGCTTAGACGGCCCCATCCCCAAAAACATTCAGTACTTC. Translation: CASSLDGPIPKNIQYF. Variable domain in full (rest from reference TRBV7-9 and TRBJ2-4): DTGVSQNPRHKITKRGQNVTFRCDPISEHNRLYWYRQTLGQGPEFLTYFQNEAQLEKSRLLSDRFSAERPKGSFSTLEIQRTEQGDSAMYLCASSLDGPIPKNIQYFGAGTRLSVL.

This clonotype was recorded many times. The rearrangement links TRBV11-2 to TRBJ2-1; unclear D gene. V was shortened by 3 bases and J by 12 bases, with 12 bases between the two germline ends. The CDR3 has 12 residues. The germline V gene has CDR1 SGHAT and CDR2 FQNNGV. For the CDR3, the DNA is TGTGCCAGCAGCTTGAGTTCGCTGGGGCAGTTCTTC. Amino acids: CASSLSSLGQFF.

This clonotype has more than one count but fewer than ten. This chain uses TRBV9 with TRBJ2-2; unclear D gene. This CDR3 has 15 amino acids. Trimming cost V 0 bases and J 7 bases, with 13 bases left between them. The germline CDR1 and CDR2 sequences are SGDLS and YYNGEE. The CDR3 region is CASSVEQLTGGELFF. The CDR3 bases are TGTGCCAGCAGCGTAGAACAGCTTACGGGCGGGGAGCTGTTTTTT.

This clonotype appeared a few times. The V gene is TRBV20-1, the J gene TRBJ1-2, with D unclear. Germline V gene sequence: CDR1 DFQATT, CDR2 SNEGSKA (reference sequence). The CDR3 consists of 13 residues. V was cut by 5 bases and J by 1 base, with 11 bases left in between. The CDR3 region is CSAYRTDNYGYTF. As DNA, the CDR3 is TGCAGTGCTTATCGAACAGATAACTATGGCTACACCTTC.

This clonotype was observed many times. The genes are TRBV5-1 and TRBJ2-3; 12 positions match TRBD2. Trimming cost V 6 bases and J 6 bases; bases outside gene matches: 8. CDR1 SGHRS and CDR2 YFSETQ come from the germline V gene. The length of the CDR3 is 15 residues. Written as DNA, the CDR3 is TGCGCCAGCACACAAGGACTAGCGGGATTGGATACGCAGTATTTT. The encoded protein is CASTQGLAGLDTQYF.

CDR3 region: CSARDLDEGTSVTWADTQYF. As DNA, the CDR3 is TGCAGTGCTAGAGACTTGGACGAAGGGACTAGCGTTACTTGGGCAGATACGCAGTATTTT. The genes are TRBV20-1 and TRBJ2-3; 10 nucleotides line up with TRBD2. This CDR3 is 20 amino acids long. The junction had 19 bases not matched to a gene; V was cut back by 0 bases and J by 4 bases. Germline V gives CDR1 DFQATT, CDR2 SNEGSKA (reference sequence).

This clonotype occurred many times. This chain connects TRBV20-1 to TRBJ1-2; D gene uncertain. The CDR3 is 12 residues long. Trimming shortened V by 0 bases and J by 6 bases, and 8 bases separated the two germline ends. Per germline, CDR1 DFQATT and CDR2 SNEGSKA (reference sequence). The CDR3 region is CSARDGQHGYTF. The DNA for the CDR3 is TGCAGTGCTAGAGATGGGCAGCATGGCTACACCTTC.

The table lists this clonotype with many counts. The chain uses TRBV5-5 and TRBJ1-2, with 8 bases lining up with TRBD1. Germline V gives CDR1 SGHKS, CDR2 YYEKEE (reference sequence). The CDR3 spans 15 residues. V was clipped by 3 bases and J by 4 bases; unmatched bases: 8. In nucleotides, the CDR3 is TGTGCCAGCAGCTCGGACAGGGAGAATATCTATGGCTACACCTTC. As protein: CASSSDRENIYGYTF.

Many counts were recorded for this clonotype. The chain employs TRBV20-1 and TRBJ2-4; TRBD1 might be the D (6 bases). V dropped 4 bases and J dropped 4 bases, with 14 bases sitting between them. The CDR3 covers 14 residues. Germline values: CDR1 DFQATT, CDR2 SNEGSKA (reference sequence). CDR3 sequence (DNA): TGCAGTGCTACAACAGGGACGAGAAAAAACATTCAGTACTTC. It specifies CSATTGTRKNIQYF.

This clonotype was detected many times. This sequence joins TRBV20-1 and TRBJ1-2, with no clear D. Trimming took 3 bases from V and 6 from J, leaving 17 bases between them. The CDR3 runs to 14 residues. Germline V gene data show CDR1 as DFQATT and CDR2 as SNEGSKA (reference sequence). The CDR3 region is CSARIVTLGDGYTF. The CDR3 DNA follows: TGCAGTGCTAGGATTGTGACACTCGGGGATGGCTACACCTTC.

This clonotype was found many times. The V and J genes are TRBV20-1 and TRBJ2-1; TRBD2 matches at 8 bases. V dropped 0 bases and J dropped 10; count of bases not matched to a gene: 14. CDR3 size: 16 residues. Germline V gives CDR1 DFQATT, CDR2 SNEGSKA (reference sequence). CDR3 region: CSARDRDGGRPGEQFF. The CDR3 nucleotides read TGCAGTGCTAGAGATCGTGATGGCGGGAGGCCCGGGGAGCAGTTCTTC.

This clonotype appeared many times. The chain joins TRBV4-1 to TRBJ2-7; 7 bases fit TRBD2. The CDR3 is 16 amino acids. V dropped 0 bases and J dropped 4; count of bases not matched to a gene: 9. CDR1 MGHRA and CDR2 YSYEKL come from the germline V gene. This CDR3 reads CASSQDRRGRMYEQYF. The CDR3 DNA is TGCGCCAGCAGCCAAGATCGGCGCGGGAGAATGTACGAGCAGTACTTC.

This clonotype was counted ten times or more. The chain combines TRBV19 with TRBJ1-3, with D perhaps TRBD1 (5 bases). V gave up 4 bases and J gave up 0 bases, with 13 bases separating them. This CDR3 has 16 amino acids. Per the germline V gene, CDR1 is LNHDA and CDR2 is SQIVND (reference sequence). The CDR3 DNA sequence: TGTGCCAGTAGTACACGGGACCTCGACTCTGGAAACACCATATATTTT. Translating gives CASSTRDLDSGNTIYF.

This clonotype was counted ten times or more. The chain couples TRBV11-2 to TRBJ2-7; D gene uncertain. This CDR3 region has 14 residues. Germline CDR1 and CDR2: SGHAT and FQNNGV. Trimming left V 3 bases short and J 7 bases short, with 16 bases between. The CDR3: CASSFSLSAGEQYF. The CDR3 nucleotides read TGTGCCAGCAGCTTCAGCTTGAGTGCCGGGGAGCAGTACTTC.

This clonotype was seen ten or more times. This chain uses TRBV6-2 or TRBV6-3 with TRBJ2-1; D uncertain. Germline values: CDR1 MNHEY, CDR2 SVGEGT. CDR3 length: 13 amino acids. V lost 4 bases, J lost 6 bases, and 10 bases lay in between. The CDR3 nucleotides are TGTGCCAGCAGTTCCCGACCGATCAATGAGCAGTTCTTC. Translation gives CASSSRPINEQFF.

This clonotype has ten or more counts. This chain uses TRBV6-5 with TRBJ1-5; D uncertain. Trimming stripped 5 bases from V and 7 bases from J, with 24 bases between. Germline V gene sequence: CDR1 MNHEY, CDR2 SVGAGI. The CDR3 sequence is 17 residues long. CDR3 DNA sequence: TGTGCCAGCAGTCTCGGGGTGTCAAAATGGCCCCAACAGCCCCAGCATTTT. This translates into CASSLGVSKWPQQPQHF.

This chain connects TRBV25-1 to TRBJ1-2; maybe TRBD1 (6 bases). The CDR3 contains 14 residues. Germline lookup yields CDR1 MGHDK and CDR2 SYGVNS. V was pared by 2 bases and J by 6 bases, with 13 bases between. The CDR3 spells CASSERGVGDGYTF. In DNA form, the CDR3 reads TGTGCCAGCAGTGAAAGGGGGGTTGGAGATGGCTACACCTTC.

The count of this clonotype is one. The V and J genes are TRBV20-1 and TRBJ2-1; 9 nucleotides align to TRBD2. CDR1 is DFQATT and CDR2 is SNEGSKA in the germline V gene (reference sequence). The CDR3 is 15 amino acids. After removal of 3 bases from V and 5 bases from J, the junction contained 8 bases not matched to a gene. CDR3 coding DNA: TGCAGTGCTAGGATTAGCGGGAGAGGGCACAATGAGCAGTTCTTC. Translated: CSARISGRGHNEQFF.

This clonotype was detected ten times or more. V gene TRBV5-6 combines with J gene TRBJ2-1; 11 bases match TRBD2. The CDR3 sequence is 15 residues long. Germline assignment: CDR1 SGHDT and CDR2 YYEEEE. V lost 4 bases, J lost 6 bases, and 6 bases stayed unmatched. DNA for the CDR3: TGTGCCAGCAGCGGGGGACTAGCGGATCCCAATGAGCAGTTCTTC. Amino acids: CASSGGLADPNEQFF. The whole variable domain, remainder taken from reference TRBV5-6 and TRBJ2-1, is DAGVTQSPTHLIKTRGQQVTLRCSPKSGHDTVSWYQQALGQGPQFIFQYYEEEERQRGNFPDRFSGHQFPNYSSELNVNALLLGDSALYLCASSGGLADPNEQFFGPGTRLTVL.

The chain combines TRBV19 with TRBJ2-1, with D maybe TRBD2 (5 bases). CDR1 and CDR2 from the germline V gene are LNHDA and SQIVND (reference sequence). Trimming removed 3 bases at V and 9 bases at J, with 9 bases between. CDR3 length equals 12 residues. CDR3 in DNA: TGTGCCAGTAGTATCTCGGGGATTGAGCAGTTCTTC. Residues: CASSISGIEQFF.

This clonotype was found many times. The rearrangement joins TRBV12-5 to TRBJ2-7; D gene ambiguous. V was pared by 6 bases and J by 2 bases, with 5 bases between. The CDR3 extends over 11 amino acids. In germline, CDR1 is LGHNT, CDR2 FRNRAP. CDR3 nucleotides: TGTGCTAGTGGGGCTGCCTACGAGCAGTACGTC. It yields the protein CASGAAYEQYV.

The sample holds many counts of this clonotype. The V call is TRBV3-1, the J call TRBJ2-2; a possible D gene is TRBD1 (6 bases). Germline V gene sequence: CDR1 LGHDT, CDR2 YNNKEL (reference sequence). The CDR3 spans 15 residues. V lost 7 bases to trimming and J lost 5 bases, with 17 bases between them. The CDR3 nucleotides read TGTGCCAGCACCCGACTCGGGACAAGAACCGGGGAGCTGTTTTTT. Translating it yields CASTRLGTRTGELFF.

This clonotype was picked up many times. The chain employs TRBV20-1 and TRBJ1-1; D not resolved. Per germline, CDR1 DFQATT and CDR2 SNEGSKA (reference sequence). Between the trimmed V and J ends, which lost 3 bases and 8 bases, there was a span of 10 bases. This CDR3 region has 11 residues. The CDR3: CSASSAVEAFF. The CDR3 DNA sequence: TGCAGTGCTAGTTCGGCCGTCGAAGCTTTCTTT.

The V call is TRBV7-9, the J call TRBJ2-7; D may be TRBD1 (5 bases). Trimming stripped 5 bases from V and 0 bases from J, with 11 bases between. The CDR3 contains 14 residues. CDR1 SEHNR and CDR2 FQNEAQ come from the germline V gene (reference sequence). The CDR3 spells CASSMTVSSYEQYF. The CDR3 region has the DNA TGTGCCAGCAGCATGACAGTGAGCTCCTACGAGCAGTACTTC. The full variable domain, with the rest looked up from reference TRBV7-9 and TRBJ2-7, is DTGVSQNPRHKITKRGQNVTFRCDPISEHNRLYWYRQTLGQGPEFLTYFQNEAQLEKSRLLSDRFSAERPKGSFSTLEIQRTEQGDSAMYLCASSMTVSSYEQYFGPGTRLTVT.

This clonotype appeared many times. This chain joins TRBV7-9 and TRBJ2-6; no definite D call. Trimming left V 1 base short and J 1 base short, with 8 bases between. The CDR3 loop spans 16 amino acids. Germline V gene lookup returns CDR1 SEHNR and CDR2 FQNEAQ (reference sequence). CDR3 region: CASSLVGRSGANVLTF. The CDR3 coding sequence is TGTGCCAGCAGCTTAGTAGGCCGATCTGGGGCCAACGTCCTGACTTTC.